Below are 14 T cell receptor beta chains sequenced from a single sample in a study of beta chain features in type 1 diabetes. Regarding the study as a whole: Among patients with Type 1 diabetes, TCRB CDR3s were moderately but significantly shorter in every one of the four CD4+ subsets.

No antigen has been identified for these receptors. cDNA synthesis used the whole RNA isolate, giving expressed TCRB sequences. Here immunoSEQ multiplex PCR was the method, and the copy in TCRdb shows in-frame clones only, minus some. The table has about 160,000 clones, approximately 8.8% seen once. Input material: central memory CD4+ T cells from blood. The receptors were gathered from a woman younger than 45 with type 1 diabetes.

The sample holds a few counts of this clone. This chain uses TRBV11-2 with TRBJ2-6; weak D call: TRBD2 (6 bases). CDR1 is SGHAT, CDR2 FQNNGV, per germline. V lost 5 bases to trimming and J lost 0 bases, with 17 bases between them. The CDR3 has 18 residues. CDR3 residues: CASSIRAGYRSGANVLTF. CDR3 DNA sequence: TGTGCCAGCAGCATTAGGGCGGGGTACCGCTCTGGGGCCAACGTCCTGACTTTC.

The chain employs TRBV29-1 and TRBJ2-1; D call uncertain. CDR1 is SQVTM, CDR2 ANQGSEA, per germline. The CDR3 runs 12 residues. V shed 8 bases and J shed 8 bases, with 16 bases lying between them. This CDR3 is CSCGYGVHEQFF. CDR3 DNA sequence: TGCAGCTGCGGTTATGGAGTTCATGAGCAGTTCTTC.

This chain connects TRBV2 to TRBJ2-1, with 16 positions matching TRBD2. The V gene's germline CDR1 is SNHLY and CDR2 FYNNEI. V was pared by 5 bases and J by 2 bases, with 3 bases of the junction left unmatched. This CDR3 has 17 amino acids. CDR3 in amino acids: CASSKGLAGGPYNEQFF. The CDR3 DNA is TGTGCCAGCAGTAAGGGACTAGCGGGAGGGCCCTACAATGAGCAGTTCTTC.

This clone turned up a few times. The V and J genes are TRBV5-1 and TRBJ2-1; 11 positions match TRBD2. V shed 3 bases and J 5 bases; nucleotides not matched to a gene: 4. The CDR3 is 15 amino acids. Per germline, CDR1 SGHRS and CDR2 YFSETQ. This CDR3 reads CASSSGTSGNNEQFF. The CDR3 DNA is TGCGCCAGCAGCTCCGGGACTAGCGGAAACAATGAGCAGTTCTTC.

This clone was observed many times. The J gene is TRBJ2-3, the V gene TRBV14; 8 nucleotides agree with TRBD2. This CDR3 is 15 amino acids long. Losses at the gene ends were 4 bases for V and 6 bases for J; bases not matched to a gene: 9. The germline V gene has CDR1 SGHDN and CDR2 FVKESK. CDR3: CASSLSAGGVDTQYF. The DNA for the CDR3 is TGTGCCAGCAGCCTATCGGCGGGAGGAGTGGATACGCAGTATTTT. Full variable domain (outside the CDR3, taken from reference TRBV14 and TRBJ2-3): EAGVTQFPSHSVIEKGQTVTLRCDPISGHDNLYWYRRVMGKEIKFLLHFVKESKQDESGMPNNRFLAERTGGTYSTLKVQPAELEDSGVYFCASSLSAGGVDTQYFGPGTRLTVL.

The CDR3 region has the DNA TGTGCCAGCAGCCAAGATACAGGCGCCTACACTGAAGCTTTCTTT. Its translation: CASSQDTGAYTEAFF. The chain couples TRBV14 to TRBJ1-1, with D maybe TRBD1 (5 bases). Trimming cost V 0 bases and J 3 bases, with 11 bases left between them. Germline values: CDR1 SGHDN, CDR2 FVKESK. There are 15 residues in the CDR3. Supplemented by reference TRBV14 and TRBJ1-1, the full variable domain reads EAGVTQFPSHSVIEKGQTVTLRCDPISGHDNLYWYRRVMGKEIKFLLHFVKESKQDESGMPNNRFLAERTGGTYSTLKVQPAELEDSGVYFCASSQDTGAYTEAFFGQGTRLTVV.

The chain is built from TRBV29-1 and TRBJ1-2, with unresolved D. Germline values: CDR1 SQVTM, CDR2 ANQGSEA. CDR3 size: 12 residues. The V gene lost 4 bases and the J gene lost 2 bases, with 8 bases spanning the gap. The CDR3 nucleotides read TGCAGCGTTGCAGACGGGAACTATGGCTACACCTTC. This translates into CSVADGNYGYTF. Using reference TRBV29-1 and TRBJ1-2 for the parts outside the CDR3, the full variable domain is SAVISQKPSRDICQRGTSLTIQCQVDSQVTMMFWYRQQPGQSLTLIATANQGSEATYESGFVIDKFPISRPNLTFSTLTVSNMSPEDSSIYLCSVADGNYGYTFGSGTRLTVV.

This chain joins TRBV7-3 and TRBJ2-1; TRBD2 might be the D (6 bases). Germline CDR1 SGHTA, CDR2 FQGTGA. This CDR3 is built from 18 residues. V was pared by 2 bases and J by 8 bases, with 25 bases between. CDR3 sequence: CASSLQTDLIGGTDEQFF. CDR3 DNA: TGTGCCAGCAGCTTACAAACCGACCTGATTGGGGGGACGGATGAGCAGTTCTTC.

V gene TRBV5-4 combines with J gene TRBJ2-4; a possible D gene is TRBD2 (5 bases). The CDR3 has 17 amino acids. V gave up 0 bases and J gave up 0 bases, with 13 bases separating them. Germline V CDR1 and CDR2: SGHNT, YYREEE (reference sequence). The CDR3 DNA sequence: TGTGCCAGCAGCTTGGGGGCTTCGGGAATAGCCAAAAACATTCAGTACTTC. The encoded protein is CASSLGASGIAKNIQYF.

This clone has just a few counts. This sequence joins TRBV19 and TRBJ2-7, with D unresolved. The germline V gene encodes CDR1 LNHDA and CDR2 SQIVND (reference sequence). Trimming removed 3 bases from V and 5 bases from J, with 8 bases in between. The CDR3 extends over 12 amino acids. DNA for the CDR3: TGTGCCAGTAGTATTGAGAATAACGAGCAGTACTTC. Translated, it gives CASSIENNEQYF.

This clone was observed a handful of times. Within the sample, other DNA sequences also encode this same CDR3. The V call is TRBV7-3, the J call TRBJ2-6; D not resolved. The germline V gene has CDR1 SGHTA and CDR2 FQGTGA. V was clipped by 5 bases and J by 1 base, with 6 bases between them. CDR3 length: 14 amino acids. The CDR3 DNA reads as TGTGCCAGCAGCCCAACTTCTGGGGCCAACGTCCTGACTTTC. Translated, it gives CASSPTSGANVLTF. Together with reference TRBV7-3 and TRBJ2-6, the CDR3 gives the full variable domain: GAGVSQTPSNKVTEKGKYVELRCDPISGHTALYWYRQSLGQGPEFLIYFQGTGAADDSGLPNDRFFAVRPEGSVSTLKIQRTERGDSAVYLCASSPTSGANVLTFGAGSRLTVL.

This clone was observed a handful of times. The chain recombines TRBV25-1 with TRBJ2-5, with 7 bases identical to TRBD2. The V segment lost 10 bases and the J segment 0 bases; nucleotides outside the gene matches: 5. CDR1 is MGHDK, CDR2 SYGVNS, per germline. The CDR3 extends over 13 amino acids. The CDR3 DNA follows: TGTGCCACGGGAGGTTCGGACCAAGAGACCCAGTACTTC. It translates to CATGGSDQETQYF.

The chain joins TRBV2 to TRBJ2-1; a possible D gene is TRBD1 (5 bases). CDR1 is SNHLY, CDR2 FYNNEI, per germline. CDR3 length: 14 amino acids. V dropped 5 bases and J dropped 5 bases, with 13 bases sitting between them. The CDR3 here is CASSFEAGNNEQFF. Written as DNA, the CDR3 is TGTGCCAGCAGTTTCGAGGCAGGGAACAATGAGCAGTTCTTC. The full variable domain, rest sourced from reference TRBV2 and TRBJ2-1, is EPEVTQTPSHQVTQMGQEVILRCVPISNHLYFYWYRQILGQKVEFLVSFYNNEISEKSEIFDDQFSVERPDGSNFTLKIRSTKLEDSAMYFCASSFEAGNNEQFFGPGTRLTVL.

The chain joins TRBV25-1 to TRBJ2-4, with a weak D call TRBD1 (7 bases). This CDR3 contains 13 residues. V shed 6 bases and J shed 4 bases, with 10 bases lying between them. The germline V gene has CDR1 MGHDK and CDR2 SYGVNS. CDR3 sequence reads: CASRAGQKNIQYF. In DNA, the CDR3 is TGTGCCAGCAGGGCGGGACAGAAAAACATTCAGTACTTC.